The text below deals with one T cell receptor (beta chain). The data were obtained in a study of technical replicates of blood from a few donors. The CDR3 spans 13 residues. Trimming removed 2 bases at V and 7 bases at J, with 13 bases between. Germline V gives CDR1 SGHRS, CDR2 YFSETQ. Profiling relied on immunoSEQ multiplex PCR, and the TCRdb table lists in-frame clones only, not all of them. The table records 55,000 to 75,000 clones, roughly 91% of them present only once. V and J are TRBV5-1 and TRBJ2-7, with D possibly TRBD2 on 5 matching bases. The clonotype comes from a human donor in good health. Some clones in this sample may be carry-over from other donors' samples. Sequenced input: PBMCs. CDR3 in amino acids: CASSFGVDGEQYF. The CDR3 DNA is TGCGCCAGCAGCTTCGGGGTCGACGGGGAGCAGTACTTC.